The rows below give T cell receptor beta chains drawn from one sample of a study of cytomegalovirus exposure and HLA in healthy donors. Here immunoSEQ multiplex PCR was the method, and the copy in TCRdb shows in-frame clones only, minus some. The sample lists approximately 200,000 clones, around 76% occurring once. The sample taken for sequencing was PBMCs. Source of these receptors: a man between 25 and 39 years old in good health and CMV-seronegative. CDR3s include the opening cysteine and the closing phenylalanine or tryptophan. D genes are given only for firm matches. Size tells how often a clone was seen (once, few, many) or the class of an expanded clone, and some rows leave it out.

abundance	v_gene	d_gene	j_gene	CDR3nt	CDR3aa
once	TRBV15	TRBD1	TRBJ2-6	TGTGCCACCAGCAGTAGACCGGGACAGGGCTCTGGGGCCAACGTCCTGACTTTC	CATSSRPGQGSGANVLTF
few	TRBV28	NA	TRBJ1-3	TGTGCCAGCAGTCCCCCAGGGGCCCGAAACACCATATATTTT	CASSPPGARNTIYF
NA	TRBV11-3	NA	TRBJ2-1	TGTGCCAGCAGCTCCCATACGGACTCCTCCTACAATGAGCAGTTCTTC	CASSSHTDSSYNEQFF
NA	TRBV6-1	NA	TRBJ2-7	TGTGCCAGCGACCCGTTCTCGGGTGGAGGCAGCGAGCAGTACTTC	CASDPFSGGGSEQYF
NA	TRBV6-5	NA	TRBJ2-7	TGTGCCAGCAGTTACTCTGACTCATACGAGCAGTACTTC	CASSYSDSYEQYF
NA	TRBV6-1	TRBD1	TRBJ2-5	TGTGCCAGCAGTGAAGATGGCGGGACAGGGGTCGAGACCCAGTACTTC	CASSEDGGTGVETQYF
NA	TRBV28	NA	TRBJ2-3	TGTGCCAGCAGCACCTCCGGGGATACGCAGTATTTT	CASSTSGDTQYF
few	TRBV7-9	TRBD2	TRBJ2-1	TGTTCCAGCAGCCCTAGGACTAGCGGCTCCTACAATGAGCAGTTCTTC	CSSSPRTSGSYNEQFF
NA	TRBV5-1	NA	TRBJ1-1	TGCGCCAGCAGCAACTCAGGGGCAGGGTCTGAAGCTTTCTTT	CASSNSGAGSEAFF
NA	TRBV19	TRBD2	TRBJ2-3	TGTGCCAGTAGTCCCTTAGCGGGAGGTGGCACAGATACGCAGTATTTT	CASSPLAGGGTDTQYF
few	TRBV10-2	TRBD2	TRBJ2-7	TGCGCCAGCAGTGAGCCGGGGACTAGCGGGAGCTCATACGAGCAGTACTTC	CASSEPGTSGSSYEQYF